This entry features one T cell receptor beta chain sequence. This record belongs to a study of shared clonotypes between healthy human individuals. Data came from immunoSEQ multiplex PCR; TCRdb stores just in-frame clones and leaves some out. This sample has hundreds of thousands of clones, with 75% to 85% found just once. The receptor was derived from a woman between 35 and 50 years old in good health. Some clones in this sample may be carry-over from other donors' samples. Sequenced input: PBMCs.

This chain's CDR3 is CSVEGLDYPPGELFF. The CDR3 DNA reads TGCAGCGTTGAAGGTCTAGATTACCCCCCCGGGGAGCTGTTTTTT. This rearrangement joins TRBV29-1 to TRBJ2-2; D not certain. The V gene's germline CDR1 is SQVTM and CDR2 ANQGSEA. The CDR3 is 15 residues long. V lost 1 base to trimming and J lost 6 bases, with 15 bases between them.